This T cell receptor (beta chain) was identified in a study of radiotherapy plus CTLA-4 blockade in lung cancer (dated by TCRdb to 2016 to 2018). About the investigation overall: Among enrolled patients, approximately 19% had an objective response and about 30% reached disease control. Here is what the overall study found, with its caveats: After treatment with radiotherapy and ipilimumab, TCR clones that originated in tumors expanded in peripheral blood. The strongest predictors of response were reported to be early dynamic shifts in blood T cell clones along with a rise in serum interferon-beta following radiation.

The study evaluated CTLA-4 blockade (ipilimumab) given together with focal radiation therapy in patients who had chemo-refractory metastatic non-small-cell lung cancer. The protocol used for the library was the immunoSEQ multiplex PCR assay. This immuneACCESS table, as held by TCRdb, lists in-frame sequences with V and J called but not all clones. Of the missing ones, under half trace to an unresolved V gene in checked studies; the others have no known cause. This sample lists under 70,000 clones; about 72% were detected once. The ten largest make up 3.5% to 4.5% of the sample. For this clone: Its antigen is currently not known. The input lacks base qualities; no much larger clone sits a single base away.

V was cut back by 3 bases and J by 8 bases, leaving a gap of 17 bases between them. From cysteine to phenylalanine, the CDR3 is 14 amino acids long. Only the CDR3 DNA stays, 42 bases, in frame from base 1. From the germline V gene, CDR1 is SGHRS and CDR2 is YFSETQ. The source is a human donor with non-small cell lung cancer who had a complete response to radiotherapy plus ipilimumab. The chain couples TRBV5-1 to TRBJ1-2; possibly the D gene is TRBD1, per 5 matching bases. The material was peripheral blood, obtained from a patient treated with radiotherapy plus ipilimumab. The DNA sequence follows: TGCGCCAGCAGCTGGGACGGGAGCGCGCCCGGCTACACCTTC. Its translation is CASSWDGSAPGYTF.